Presented here are 18 T cell receptor beta chains from one specimen sequenced in a study of graft-versus-host responses after intestinal transplantation. TCRdb's table, derived via immunoSEQ multiplex PCR, lists solely in-frame clones and lacks some. Of under 45,000 clones listed, around 92% were seen once; the top ten hold around 6.9%. Sample: PBMCs, taken 267 days after transplant. These receptors came from a human patient who received an intestinal transplant, so some T cells may come from the graft donor.

The chain uses TRBV2 and TRBJ1-1; possibly TRBD1 for D (5 bases). The germline CDR1 and CDR2 sequences are SNHLY and FYNNEI. The CDR3 runs to 14 residues. Deletions cut 7 bases from V and 0 bases from J, with 12 bases between. CDR3 coding DNA: TGTGCCAGCAAAACCGGGACGGTGAACACTGAAGCTTTCTTT. This translates into CASKTGTVNTEAFF.

The CDR3 DNA sequence: TGTGCCAGCTCACCGGGACAGGGTACCGGGGAGCTGTTTTTT. This sequence encodes CASSPGQGTGELFF. The chain links TRBV18 to TRBJ2-2, with 9 positions matching TRBD1. The CDR3 is 14 residues long. V was pared by 3 bases and J by 5 bases, with 1 base of the junction left unmatched. Germline V lookup: CDR1 KGHSH, CDR2 LQKENI. Drawing the rest from reference TRBV18 and TRBJ2-2, the complete variable domain is NAGVMQNPRHLVRRRGQEARLRCSPMKGHSHVYWYRQLPEEGLKFMVYLQKENIIDESGMPKERFSAEFPKEGPSILRIQQVVRGDSAAYFCASSPGQGTGELFFGEGSRLTVL.

In this sample, this clone turned up a few times. The chain carries TRBV18 and TRBJ1-2; D gene unclear. V was shortened by 4 bases and J by 2 bases, with 5 bases between the two germline ends. CDR1 and CDR2 (germline): KGHSH, LQKENI. The CDR3 contains 12 residues. Here the CDR3 reads CASSQDNYGYTF. The CDR3 DNA sequence: TGTGCCAGCTCACAGGACAACTATGGCTACACCTTC.

The J gene is TRBJ2-3, the V gene TRBV2; possible D gene TRBD2, 5 bases. V was trimmed by 8 bases and J by 1 base, leaving 25 bases between them. The CDR3 loop spans 18 amino acids. In germline, CDR1 is SNHLY, CDR2 FYNNEI. This CDR3 is CASLTPVLVASRTDTQYF. The CDR3 DNA reads TGTGCCAGCCTGACGCCGGTCCTGGTAGCGAGCCGCACAGATACGCAGTATTTT.

The chain carries TRBV30 and TRBJ2-7; 7 nucleotides agree with TRBD1. This CDR3 is built from 13 residues. V lost 3 bases and J lost 6; bases outside the gene matches: 8. CDR1 and CDR2 (germline): GTSNPN, SVGIG (reference sequence). CDR3 sequence reads: CAWSRDSYREQYF. For the CDR3, the DNA is TGTGCCTGGAGCCGGGACAGTTATCGCGAGCAGTACTTC. The full variable domain, its missing parts supplied by reference TRBV30 and TRBJ2-7, is SQTIHQWPATLVQPVGSPLSLECTVEGTSNPNLYWYRQAAGRGLQLLFYSVGIGQISSEVPQNLSASRPQDRQFILSSKKLLLSDSGFYLCAWSRDSYREQYFGPGTRLTVT.

This chain connects TRBV7-2 to TRBJ2-2, with TRBD2 matching over 9 bases. The CDR3 has 17 residues. Trimming at V came to 3 bases and at J to 4 bases, leaving 9 bases not matched to a gene. The V gene's germline CDR1 is SGHTA and CDR2 FQGNSA. The CDR3 protein is CASSFEAGGPSTGELFF. In DNA, the CDR3 is TGTGCCAGCAGCTTCGAAGCGGGGGGTCCGAGCACCGGGGAGCTGTTTTTT.

The chain is built from TRBV19 and TRBJ1-2; the D gene is possibly TRBD1 (5 bases). From germline, CDR1 is LNHDA and CDR2 SQIVND (reference sequence). V lost 5 bases and J 1 base, leaving 11 bases between the germline ends. CDR3 length: 14 amino acids. The CDR3 nucleotides are TGTGCCAGTAGTTGGGACCGAGTTAACTATGGCTACACCTTC. This translates into CASSWDRVNYGYTF.

CDR3 residues: CASSRPAGTIYF. CDR3 coding DNA: TGTGCCAGCAGTCGACCGGCGGGCACCATATATTTT. J is TRBJ1-3 and V is TRBV6-1, with D unresolved. The CDR3 totals 12 residues. V was shortened by 5 bases and J by 9 bases, with 11 bases between the two germline ends. From germline, CDR1 is MNHNS and CDR2 SASEGT.

This rearrangement joins TRBV18 to TRBJ2-5, with TRBD2 as a possible D gene (5 bases). Trimming took off 3 bases at V and 1 base at J, with 9 bases between the two ends. CDR1 is KGHSH and CDR2 is LQKENI in the germline V gene. This CDR3 is built from 14 residues. CDR3 sequence: CASSPPSGQETQYF. CDR3 sequence (DNA): TGTGCCAGCTCACCTCCAAGCGGCCAAGAGACCCAGTACTTC.

This clone was recorded once. The CDR3 sequence: CAWRTSGGSYNEQFF. CDR3 coding DNA: TGTGCCTGGAGGACTAGCGGGGGCTCCTACAATGAGCAGTTCTTC. The chain recombines TRBV30 with TRBJ2-1; 12 nucleotides line up with TRBD2. Germline CDR1 GTSNPN, CDR2 SVGIG (reference sequence). J lost 0 bases, V lost 3 bases, and 0 bases had no gene match. The CDR3 sequence is 15 residues long. Looking up the rest from reference TRBV30 and TRBJ2-1 gives the full variable domain: SQTIHQWPATLVQPVGSPLSLECTVEGTSNPNLYWYRQAAGRGLQLLFYSVGIGQISSEVPQNLSASRPQDRQFILSSKKLLLSDSGFYLCAWRTSGGSYNEQFFGPGTRLTVL.

The J gene is TRBJ1-2, the V gene TRBV7-9; no definite D call. Germline assignment: CDR1 SEHNR and CDR2 FQNEAQ (reference sequence). This CDR3 contains 17 residues. Trimming took off 6 bases at V and 5 bases at J, with 25 bases between the two ends. Here the CDR3 DNA reads TGTGCCAGCAGTCGGGTCGGACGCTTTGGCCTGGGGTATGGCTACACCTTC. It is translated as CASSRVGRFGLGYGYTF.

The chain has TRBV10-3 and TRBJ2-7, with 15 bases lining up with TRBD2. This CDR3 has 17 residues. The V and J ends lost 6 bases and 1 base, in that order; junction bases with no gene match: 7. CDR1 is ENHRY, CDR2 SYGVKD, per germline. This CDR3 is CAISGLGLAGGSYEQYF. CDR3 DNA sequence: TGTGCCATCAGCGGATTGGGACTAGCGGGGGGATCCTACGAGCAGTACTTC.

The chain is built from TRBV4-1 and TRBJ1-2, with no clear D. V was shortened by 0 bases and J by 8 bases, with 10 bases between the two germline ends. CDR1 is MGHRA, CDR2 YSYEKL, per germline. CDR3 length: 13 amino acids. In DNA, the CDR3 is TGCGCCAGCAGCCAAGAGTCTCGATGGGGCTACACCTTC. Translation: CASSQESRWGYTF.

The gene calls are TRBV5-1 and TRBJ1-1; 9 bases agree with TRBD1. CDR1 and CDR2 from the germline V gene are SGHRS and YFSETQ. With 3 bases clipped from V and 2 bases from J, the junction kept 5 bases outside the gene matches. The CDR3 spans 15 residues. CDR3 loop: CASSSGQGSNTEAFF. CDR3 nucleotide sequence: TGCGCCAGCAGCTCCGGACAGGGGTCAAACACTGAAGCTTTCTTT.

The rearrangement links TRBV7-6 to TRBJ1-6, with 8 bases lining up with TRBD1. V gave up 1 base and J gave up 8 bases; unmatched junction bases: 13. The CDR3 length is 18 residues. Looked up from germline, CDR1 is SGHVS and CDR2 is FNYEAQ. The CDR3 DNA sequence: TGTGCCAGCAGCTTAGGATCCGGTTGGGCAGGGGGCGATTCACCCCTCCACTTT. Residues: CASSLGSGWAGGDSPLHF. Filled out from reference TRBV7-6 and TRBJ1-6, the complete variable domain reads GAGVSQSPRYKVTKRGQDVALRCDPISGHVSLYWYRQALGQGPEFLTYFNYEAQQDKSGLPNDRFSAERPEGSISTLTIQRTEQRDSAMYRCASSLGSGWAGGDSPLHFGNGTRLTVT.

The chain couples TRBV6-4 to TRBJ2-3, with D possibly called TRBD1 or TRBD2 (5 bases each). Germline V gene lookup returns CDR1 MRHNA and CDR2 SNTAGT. The CDR3 spans 13 residues. Trimming shortened V by 9 bases and J by 2 bases, and 12 bases separated the two germline ends. DNA for the CDR3: TGTGCCAGTAGCCGGGACCCCACAGATACGCAGTATTTT. Residues: CASSRDPTDTQYF.

V is TRBV10-3 and J is TRBJ1-5, with TRBD1 identical over 7 bases. The junction had 0 bases not matched to a gene; V was cut back by 4 bases and J by 0 bases. Germline CDR1 ENHRY, CDR2 SYGVKD. The CDR3 is 14 residues long. This CDR3 is CAISGDSSNQPQHF. In DNA form, the CDR3 reads TGTGCCATCAGTGGGGACAGTAGCAATCAGCCCCAGCATTTT.

The rearrangement uses TRBV5-6 and TRBJ2-1; 9 bases match TRBD2. This CDR3 region has 17 residues. From germline, CDR1 is SGHDT and CDR2 YYEEEE. With V trimmed by 6 bases and J by 6 bases, 16 bases remained unmatched. The CDR3 DNA sequence: TGTGCCAGCATCCTCTTCGGCCAAGCGGGGGGCTCCAATGAGCAGTTCTTC. It is translated as CASILFGQAGGSNEQFF.